This TCR beta chain was sequenced in a study of CD8 T cells in ankylosing spondylitis. Study conclusions and caveats: The study looked at matched synovial fluid samples from ankylosing spondylitis patients. Disease-linked clones were reported to be significantly enriched there. As for the disease-linked clones, they showed a CD8+ phenotype and occurred at relatively low frequencies in peripheral blood. Made up of about eight highly homologous variants, a TCR beta motif appeared characteristic of ankylosing spondylitis blood.

This CDR3 spans 15 amino acids. Trimming took off 1 base at V and 5 bases at J, with 17 bases between the two ends. Germline V CDR1 and CDR2: DFQATT, SNEGSKA (reference sequence). Researchers built TCR beta libraries using quantitative 5'-RACE with molecular barcodes. MiXCR, applied by TCRdb to the 5' RACE reads, yields one record per CDR3 protein. The sample holds approximately 540,000 distinct CDR3 sequences; 12% are singletons and the top ten take under 7.5%. Note on this clonotype: Its antigen is not known.

This chain connects TRBV20-1 to TRBJ1-2, with D perhaps TRBD1 (5 bases). The specimen sequenced was blood, either unsorted or a sorted T cell fraction (not recorded which). This TCR came from a male donor with ankylosing spondylitis. The CDR3 spells CSARGGGTSEYGYTF. CDR3 bases: TGCAGTGCTAGAGGCGGGGGGACGTCTGAATATGGCTACACCTTC.